The rows below give T cell receptor beta chains drawn from one sample of a study of blood T cell repertoires in COVID-19. Generated by immunoSEQ multiplex PCR, the TCRdb table keeps only in-frame clones and is missing some. In the table there are some 190,000 clones, 86% of which are singletons. Sequencing was done on a sample of PBMCs or T cells enriched from blood (not recorded which). The receptors derive from a man between 40 and 49 years old with acute COVID-19. Each CDR3 is given with its conserved first and last residue. A D gene is named only where the DNA matches it firmly. Part of the rows lack a size; the others show once, few, many or a class for expanded clones.

J gene | CDR3 length | clone size | V gene | D gene | CDR3 protein | CDR3 DNA
TRBJ1-6 | 15 | - | TRBV27 | - | CASSVTRVYNSPLHF | TGTGCCAGCAGTGTAACGAGGGTCTATAATTCACCCCTCCACTTT
TRBJ1-1 | 17 | - | TRBV30 | TRBD1 | CAWRTGQGGFLNTEAFF | TGTGCCTGGAGGACTGGACAGGGGGGATTCTTGAACACTGAAGCTTTCTTT
TRBJ2-1 | 11 | - | TRBV7-9 | - | CASSPYNEQFF | TGTGCCAGCAGCCCGTACAATGAGCAGTTCTTC
TRBJ2-5 | 15 | - | TRBV28 | TRBD1 | CASSFLTGGAETQYF | TGTGCCAGCAGTTTCCTGACAGGGGGCGCCGAGACCCAGTACTTC
TRBJ1-2 | 13 | - | TRBV28 | TRBD1 | CASSLGQGYGYTF | TGTGCCAGCAGTTTAGGACAGGGCTATGGCTACACCTTC
TRBJ2-2 | 13 | - | TRBV28 | - | CASSSGGTGELFF | TGTGCCAGCTCGTCCGGGGGCACCGGGGAGCTGTTTTTT
TRBJ2-7 | 16 | - | TRBV5-1 | - | CASSPLERMSSYEQYF | TGCGCCAGCAGCCCCCTTGAGCGGATGAGCTCCTACGAGCAGTACTTC
TRBJ1-2 | 14 | - | TRBV5-6 | TRBD1 | CASSPYDRGYGYTF | TGTGCCAGCAGCCCTTACGACAGGGGCTATGGCTACACCTTC
TRBJ1-6 | 18 | - | TRBV28 | TRBD1 | CASRQLPRQGWCNSPLHF | TGTGCCAGCAGACAACTCCCCCGACAGGGTTGGTGTAATTCACCCCTCCACTTT
TRBJ1-5 | 17 | - | TRBV28 | TRBD1 | CASSLPRDRYSNQPQHF | TGTGCCAGCAGTTTACCCCGGGACAGATATAGCAATCAGCCCCAGCATTTT
TRBJ2-7 | 16 | - | TRBV4-2 | - | CASSQGGGTSSYEQYF | TGTGCCAGCAGCCAAGGGGGCGGGACCAGCTCCTACGAGCAGTACTTC
TRBJ2-6 | 15 | once | TRBV18 | - | CASSPLQGGANVLTF | TGTGCCAGCTCCCCCTTGCAGGGTGGGGCCAACGTCCTGACTTTC
TRBJ2-4 | 16 | - | TRBV11-2 | - | CASSFVGQGIGNIQYF | TGTGCCAGCAGCTTCGTCGGTCAGGGGATCGGAAACATTCAGTACTTC
TRBJ1-1 | 15 | - | TRBV25-1 | - | CASSRDGRRGTEAFF | TGTGCCAGCAGCAGGGACGGACGGAGGGGCACTGAAGCTTTCTTT
TRBJ2-7 | 13 | - | TRBV28 | - | CASSSPGYHEQYF | TGTGCCAGCAGCTCTCCAGGGTACCACGAGCAGTACTTC
TRBJ1-2 | 12 | few | TRBV7-9 | TRBD1 | CASSGQGWGYTF | TGTGCCAGCAGCGGACAGGGATGGGGCTACACCTTC
TRBJ1-1 | 12 | - | TRBV19 | - | CASVQGYTEAFF | TGTGCCAGTGTCCAGGGATACACTGAAGCTTTCTTT